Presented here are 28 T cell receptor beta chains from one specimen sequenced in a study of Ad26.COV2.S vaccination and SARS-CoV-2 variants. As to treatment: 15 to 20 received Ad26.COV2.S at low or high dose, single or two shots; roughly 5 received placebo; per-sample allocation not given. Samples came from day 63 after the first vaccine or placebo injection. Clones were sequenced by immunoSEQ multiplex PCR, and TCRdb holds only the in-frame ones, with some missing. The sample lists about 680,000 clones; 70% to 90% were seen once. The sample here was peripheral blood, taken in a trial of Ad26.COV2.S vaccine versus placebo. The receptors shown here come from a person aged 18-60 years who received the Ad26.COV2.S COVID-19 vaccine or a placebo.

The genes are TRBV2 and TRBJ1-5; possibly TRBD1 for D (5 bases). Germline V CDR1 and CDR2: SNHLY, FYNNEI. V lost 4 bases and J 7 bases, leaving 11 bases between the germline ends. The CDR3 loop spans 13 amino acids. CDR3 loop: CASSVQGAQPQHF. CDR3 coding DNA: TGTGCCAGCAGTGTGCAGGGTGCCCAGCCCCAGCATTTT.

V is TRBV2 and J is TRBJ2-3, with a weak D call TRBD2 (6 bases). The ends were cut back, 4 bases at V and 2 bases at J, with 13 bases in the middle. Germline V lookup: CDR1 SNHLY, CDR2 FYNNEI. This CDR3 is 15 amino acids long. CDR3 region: CASSVMGGLTDTQYF. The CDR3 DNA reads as TGTGCCAGCAGTGTCATGGGGGGTCTCACAGATACGCAGTATTTT.

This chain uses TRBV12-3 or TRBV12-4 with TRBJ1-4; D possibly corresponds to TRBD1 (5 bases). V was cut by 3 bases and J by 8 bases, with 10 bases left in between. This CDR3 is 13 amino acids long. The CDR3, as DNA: TGTGCCAGCAGTTTGCAGGGTCAGGAAAAACTGTTTTTT. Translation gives CASSLQGQEKLFF.

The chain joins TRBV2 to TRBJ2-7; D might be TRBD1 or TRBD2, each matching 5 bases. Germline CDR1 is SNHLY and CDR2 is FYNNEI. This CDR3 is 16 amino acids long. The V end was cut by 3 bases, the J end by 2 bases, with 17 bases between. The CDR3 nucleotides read TGTGCCAGCAGTGATCCCCCAGGGACGGGGACCTACGAGCAGTACTTC. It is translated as CASSDPPGTGTYEQYF. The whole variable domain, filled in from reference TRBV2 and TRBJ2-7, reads EPEVTQTPSHQVTQMGQEVILRCVPISNHLYFYWYRQILGQKVEFLVSFYNNEISEKSEIFDDQFSVERPDGSNFTLKIRSTKLEDSAMYFCASSDPPGTGTYEQYFGPGTRLTVT.

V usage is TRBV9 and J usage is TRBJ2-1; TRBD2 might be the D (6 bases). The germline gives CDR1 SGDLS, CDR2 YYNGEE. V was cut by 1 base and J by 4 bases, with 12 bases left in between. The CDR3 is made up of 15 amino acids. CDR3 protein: CASSVTGGRYNEQFF. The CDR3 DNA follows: TGTGCCAGCAGCGTAACTGGGGGGAGATACAATGAGCAGTTCTTC.

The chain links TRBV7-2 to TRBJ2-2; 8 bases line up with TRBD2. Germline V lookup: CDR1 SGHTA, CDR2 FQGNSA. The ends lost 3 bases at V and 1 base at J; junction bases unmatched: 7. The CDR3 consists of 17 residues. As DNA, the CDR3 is TGTGCCAGCAGCTTTGTTGGGACTAGTTTGAACACCGGGGAGCTGTTTTTT. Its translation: CASSFVGTSLNTGELFF.

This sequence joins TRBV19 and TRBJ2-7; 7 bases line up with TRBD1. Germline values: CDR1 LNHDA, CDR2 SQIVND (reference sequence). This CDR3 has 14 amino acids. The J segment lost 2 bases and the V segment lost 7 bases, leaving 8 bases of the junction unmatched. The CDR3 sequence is CASTGTAKTYEQYF. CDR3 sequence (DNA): TGTGCCAGTACTGGGACAGCGAAAACCTACGAGCAGTACTTC.

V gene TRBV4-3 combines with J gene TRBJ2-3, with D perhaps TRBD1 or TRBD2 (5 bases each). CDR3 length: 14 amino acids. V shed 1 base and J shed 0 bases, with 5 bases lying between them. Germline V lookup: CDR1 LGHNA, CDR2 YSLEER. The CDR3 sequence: CASSQGGSTDTQYF. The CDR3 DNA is TGCGCCAGCAGCCAAGGGGGGAGCACAGATACGCAGTATTTT.

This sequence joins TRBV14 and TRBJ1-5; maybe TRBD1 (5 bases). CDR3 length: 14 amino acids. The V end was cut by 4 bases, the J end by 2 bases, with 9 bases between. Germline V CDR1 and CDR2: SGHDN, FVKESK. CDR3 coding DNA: TGTGCCAGCAGCCCCGGGGGGGGCAATCAGCCCCAGCATTTT. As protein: CASSPGGGNQPQHF.

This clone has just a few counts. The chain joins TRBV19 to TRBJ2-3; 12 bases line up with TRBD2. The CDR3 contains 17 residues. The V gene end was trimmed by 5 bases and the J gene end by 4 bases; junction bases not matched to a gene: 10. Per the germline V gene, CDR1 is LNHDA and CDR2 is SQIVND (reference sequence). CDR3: CASSLSLAGGPPDTQYF. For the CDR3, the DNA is TGTGCCAGTAGTCTGTCGCTAGCGGGAGGGCCGCCAGATACGCAGTATTTT.

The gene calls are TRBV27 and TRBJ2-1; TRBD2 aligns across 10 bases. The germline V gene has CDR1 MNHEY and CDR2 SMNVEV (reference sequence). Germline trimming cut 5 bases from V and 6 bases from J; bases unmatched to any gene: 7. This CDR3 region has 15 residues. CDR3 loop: CASSPTSGWANEQFF. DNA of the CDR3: TGTGCCAGCAGTCCGACTAGCGGGTGGGCCAATGAGCAGTTCTTC.

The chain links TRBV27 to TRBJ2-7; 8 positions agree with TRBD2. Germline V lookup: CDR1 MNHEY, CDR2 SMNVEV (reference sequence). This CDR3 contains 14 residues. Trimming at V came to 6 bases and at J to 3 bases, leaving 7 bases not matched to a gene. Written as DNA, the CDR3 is TGTGCCAGCAGGGATAGCGGGACCGGCTACGAGCAGTACTTC. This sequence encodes CASRDSGTGYEQYF.

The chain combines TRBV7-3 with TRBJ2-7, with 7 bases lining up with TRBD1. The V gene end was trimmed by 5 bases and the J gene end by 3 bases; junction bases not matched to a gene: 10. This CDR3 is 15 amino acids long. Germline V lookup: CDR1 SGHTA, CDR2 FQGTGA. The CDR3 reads CASSAHRGEGYEQYF. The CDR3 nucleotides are TGTGCCAGCAGCGCCCACAGGGGTGAGGGCTACGAGCAGTACTTC.

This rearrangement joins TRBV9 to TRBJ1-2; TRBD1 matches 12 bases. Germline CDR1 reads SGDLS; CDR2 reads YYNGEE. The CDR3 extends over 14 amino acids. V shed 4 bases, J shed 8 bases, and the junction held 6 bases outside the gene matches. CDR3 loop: CASSPRDRGPGYTF. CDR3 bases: TGTGCCAGCAGCCCCCGGGACAGGGGGCCGGGCTACACCTTC.

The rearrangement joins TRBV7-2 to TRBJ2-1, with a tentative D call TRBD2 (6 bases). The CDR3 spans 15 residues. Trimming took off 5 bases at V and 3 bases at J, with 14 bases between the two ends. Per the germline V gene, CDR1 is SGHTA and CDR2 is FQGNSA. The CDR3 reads CASSPRRELYNEQFF. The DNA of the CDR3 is TGTGCCAGCAGCCCCAGACGGGAGCTCTACAATGAGCAGTTCTTC.

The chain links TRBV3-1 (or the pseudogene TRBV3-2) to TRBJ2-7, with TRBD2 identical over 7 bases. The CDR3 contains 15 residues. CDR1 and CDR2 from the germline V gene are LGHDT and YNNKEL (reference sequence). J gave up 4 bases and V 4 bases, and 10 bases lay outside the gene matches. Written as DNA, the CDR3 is TGTGCCAGCAGCCCCGGGGGGTCCCTCCCTTACGAGCAGTACTTC. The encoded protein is CASSPGGSLPYEQYF.

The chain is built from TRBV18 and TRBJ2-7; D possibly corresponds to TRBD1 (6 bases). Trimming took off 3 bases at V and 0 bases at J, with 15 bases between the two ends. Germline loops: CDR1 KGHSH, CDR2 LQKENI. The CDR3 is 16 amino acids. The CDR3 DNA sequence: TGTGCCAGCTCACCTTTTGACAGGCTGAGCTCCTACGAGCAGTACTTC. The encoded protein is CASSPFDRLSSYEQYF.

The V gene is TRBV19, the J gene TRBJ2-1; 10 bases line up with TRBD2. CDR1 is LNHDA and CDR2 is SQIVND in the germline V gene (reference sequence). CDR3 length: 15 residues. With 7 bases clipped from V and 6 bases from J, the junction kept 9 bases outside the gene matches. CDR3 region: CASTRRLAGVNEQFF. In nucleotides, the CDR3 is TGTGCCAGTACTCGTCGCCTAGCGGGAGTCAATGAGCAGTTCTTC. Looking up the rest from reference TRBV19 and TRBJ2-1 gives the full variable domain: DGGITQSPKYLFRKEGQNVTLSCEQNLNHDAMYWYRQDPGQGLRLIYYSQIVNDFQKGDIAEGYSVSREKKESFPLTVTSAQKNPTAFYLCASTRRLAGVNEQFFGPGTRLTVL.

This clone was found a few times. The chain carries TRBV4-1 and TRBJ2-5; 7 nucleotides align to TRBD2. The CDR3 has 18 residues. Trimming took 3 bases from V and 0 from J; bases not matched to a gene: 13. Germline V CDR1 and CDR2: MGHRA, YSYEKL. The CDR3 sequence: CASSQDPSAGEYQETQYF. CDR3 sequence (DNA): TGCGCCAGCAGCCAGGACCCTTCGGCGGGGGAATACCAAGAGACCCAGTACTTC.

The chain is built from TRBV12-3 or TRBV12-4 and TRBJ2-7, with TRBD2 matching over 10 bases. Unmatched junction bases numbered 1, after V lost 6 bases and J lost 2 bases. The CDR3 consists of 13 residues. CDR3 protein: CASRTSGPYEQYF. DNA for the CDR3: TGTGCCAGCAGGACTAGCGGGCCCTACGAGCAGTACTTC.

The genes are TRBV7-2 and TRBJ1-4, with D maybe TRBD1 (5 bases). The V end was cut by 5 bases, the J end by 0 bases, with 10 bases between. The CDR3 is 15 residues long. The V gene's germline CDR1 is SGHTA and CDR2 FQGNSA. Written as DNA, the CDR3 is TGTGCCAGCAGCCGGAAGACAGCAACTAATGAAAAACTGTTTTTT. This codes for CASSRKTATNEKLFF.

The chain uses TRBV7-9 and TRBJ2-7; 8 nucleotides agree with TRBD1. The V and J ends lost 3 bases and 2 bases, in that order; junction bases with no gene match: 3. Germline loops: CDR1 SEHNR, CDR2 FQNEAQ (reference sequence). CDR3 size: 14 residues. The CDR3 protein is CASSFGRGPYEQYF. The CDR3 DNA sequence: TGTGCCAGCAGCTTCGGCAGGGGGCCCTACGAGCAGTACTTC.

CDR3 DNA: TGTGCCAGTAGTATTCGGACAGGGGGGGACGAGCAGTACTTC. It yields the protein CASSIRTGGDEQYF. The rearrangement uses TRBV19 and TRBJ2-7; 10 bases are a match to TRBD1. This CDR3 has 14 amino acids. J lost 5 bases, V lost 3 bases, and 4 bases had no gene match. Germline V gene sequence: CDR1 LNHDA, CDR2 SQIVND (reference sequence).

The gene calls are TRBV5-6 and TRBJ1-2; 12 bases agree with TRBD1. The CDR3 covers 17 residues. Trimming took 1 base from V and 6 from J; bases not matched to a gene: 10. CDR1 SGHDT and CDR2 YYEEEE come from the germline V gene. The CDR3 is CASSLLGQGANGHGYTF. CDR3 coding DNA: TGTGCCAGCAGCTTGTTGGGACAGGGGGCTAACGGGCATGGCTACACCTTC. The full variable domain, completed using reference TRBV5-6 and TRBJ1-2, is DAGVTQSPTHLIKTRGQQVTLRCSPKSGHDTVSWYQQALGQGPQFIFQYYEEEERQRGNFPDRFSGHQFPNYSSELNVNALLLGDSALYLCASSLLGQGANGHGYTFGSGTRLTVV.

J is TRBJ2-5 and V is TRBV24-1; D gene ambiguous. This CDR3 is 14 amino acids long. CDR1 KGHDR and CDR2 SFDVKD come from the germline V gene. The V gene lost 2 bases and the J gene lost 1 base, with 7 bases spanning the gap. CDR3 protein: CATSDSEAQETQYF. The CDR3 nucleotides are TGTGCCACCAGTGATTCGGAAGCCCAAGAGACCCAGTACTTC.

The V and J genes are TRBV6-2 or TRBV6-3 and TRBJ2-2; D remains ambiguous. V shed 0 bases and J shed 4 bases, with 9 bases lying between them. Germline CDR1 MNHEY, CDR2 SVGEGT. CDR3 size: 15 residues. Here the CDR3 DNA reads TGTGCCAGCAGTTACTCGCCGTGGGGCACCGGGGAGCTGTTTTTT. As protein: CASSYSPWGTGELFF.

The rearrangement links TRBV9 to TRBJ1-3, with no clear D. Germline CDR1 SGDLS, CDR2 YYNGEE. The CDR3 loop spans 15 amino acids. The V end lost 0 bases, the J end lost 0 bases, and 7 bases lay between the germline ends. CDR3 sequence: CASSVDSVSGNTIYF. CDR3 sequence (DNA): TGTGCCAGCAGCGTAGACAGCGTCTCTGGAAACACCATATATTTT.

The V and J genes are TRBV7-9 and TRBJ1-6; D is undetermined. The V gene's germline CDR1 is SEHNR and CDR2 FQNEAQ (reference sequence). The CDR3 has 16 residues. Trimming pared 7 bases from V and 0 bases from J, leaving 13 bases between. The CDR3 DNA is TGTGCCAGCACCTCGACTTCGAGCTCCTATAATTCACCCCTCCACTTT. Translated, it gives CASTSTSSSYNSPLHF.